The rows below give T cell receptor beta chains drawn from one sample of a study of T cells after somatic rescue of genetic block. Sequenced by immunoSEQ multiplex PCR; TCRdb stores in-frame clones only, minus some. The sample lists roughly 120,000 clones; 90% to 95% were seen once. Sample: peripheral blood mononuclear cells (PBMCs). The receptor set was obtained from a woman in her late teens or twenties. CDR3s include the opening cysteine and the closing phenylalanine or tryptophan. A D gene is named only where the DNA matches it firmly. Expanded clones are given a class, and other clones once, few, many or no size at all.

d_call | j_call | clone_size | v_call | cdr3_aa | cdr3_nt
- | TRBJ2-1 | - | TRBV30 | CAWVNRVPSYNEQFF | TGTGCCTGGGTGAACAGGGTTCCCTCCTACAATGAGCAGTTCTTC
- | TRBJ2-2 | - | TRBV13 | CASCTQDTGELFF | TGTGCCAGCTGTACTCAAGATACCGGGGAGCTGTTTTTT
TRBD1 | TRBJ2-1 | - | TRBV5-4 | CASSMDRGSYNEQFF | TGTGCCAGCAGCATGGACAGGGGGTCCTACAATGAGCAGTTCTTC
- | TRBJ1-4 | - | TRBV18 | CASSPPSEAEKLFF | TGTGCCAGCTCACCACCGTCGGAGGCTGAAAAACTGTTTTTT
TRBD1 | TRBJ2-1 | - | TRBV19 | CASSISPSGTGRYNEQFF | TGTGCCAGTAGTATATCCCCTTCGGGGACAGGCCGCTACAATGAGCAGTTCTTC
- | TRBJ1-1 | - | TRBV7-2 | CASSLGVGYTEAFF | TGTGCCAGCAGCTTAGGGGTGGGGTACACTGAAGCTTTCTTT
TRBD1 | TRBJ1-2 | few | TRBV6-1 | CATIGGQGLVGYTF | TGTGCCACCATCGGGGGACAGGGTCTAGTGGGCTACACCTTC
- | TRBJ1-2 | - | TRBV7-9 | CASSQGSGGNYGYTF | TGTGCCAGCAGCCAAGGGTCGGGGGGCAACTATGGCTACACCTTC
TRBD1 | TRBJ1-2 | - | TRBV18 | CASAPGQGGYGYTF | TGTGCCAGCGCTCCGGGACAGGGGGGCTATGGCTACACCTTC
TRBD2 | TRBJ2-3 | - | TRBV19 | CASSIGLASTDTQYF | TGTGCCAGTAGTATAGGACTAGCGAGCACAGATACGCAGTATTTT
- | TRBJ2-6 | - | TRBV7-2 | CASLRESGANVLTF | TGTGCCAGCTTACGGGAGTCTGGGGCCAACGTCCTGACTTTC